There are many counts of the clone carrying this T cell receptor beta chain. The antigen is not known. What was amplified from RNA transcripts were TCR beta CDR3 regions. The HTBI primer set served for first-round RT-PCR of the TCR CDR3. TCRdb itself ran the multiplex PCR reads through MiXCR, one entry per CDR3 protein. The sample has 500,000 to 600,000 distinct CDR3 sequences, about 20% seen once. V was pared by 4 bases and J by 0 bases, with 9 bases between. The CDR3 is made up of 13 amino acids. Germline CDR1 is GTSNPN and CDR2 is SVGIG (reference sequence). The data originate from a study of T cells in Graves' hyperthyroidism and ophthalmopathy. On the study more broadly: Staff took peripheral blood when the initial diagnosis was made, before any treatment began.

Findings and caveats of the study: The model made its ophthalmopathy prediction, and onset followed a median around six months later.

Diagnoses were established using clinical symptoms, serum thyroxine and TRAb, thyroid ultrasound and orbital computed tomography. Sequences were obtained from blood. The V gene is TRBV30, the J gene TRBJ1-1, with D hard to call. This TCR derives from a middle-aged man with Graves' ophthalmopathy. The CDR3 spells CAWKRQLNTEAFF. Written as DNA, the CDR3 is TGTGCCTGGAAGAGGCAACTGAACACTGAAGCTTTCTTT.